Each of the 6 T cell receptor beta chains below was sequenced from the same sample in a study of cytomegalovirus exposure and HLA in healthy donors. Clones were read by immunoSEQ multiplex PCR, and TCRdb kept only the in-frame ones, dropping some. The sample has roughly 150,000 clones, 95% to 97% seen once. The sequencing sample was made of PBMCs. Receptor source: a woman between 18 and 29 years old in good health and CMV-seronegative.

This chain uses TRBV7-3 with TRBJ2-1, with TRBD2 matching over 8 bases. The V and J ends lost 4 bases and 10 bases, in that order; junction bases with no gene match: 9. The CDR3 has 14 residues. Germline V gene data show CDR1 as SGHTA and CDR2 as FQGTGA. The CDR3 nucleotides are TGTGCCAGCAGCTCCCGGGGGGGGGTTGAGGAGCAGTTCTTC. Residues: CASSSRGGVEEQFF.

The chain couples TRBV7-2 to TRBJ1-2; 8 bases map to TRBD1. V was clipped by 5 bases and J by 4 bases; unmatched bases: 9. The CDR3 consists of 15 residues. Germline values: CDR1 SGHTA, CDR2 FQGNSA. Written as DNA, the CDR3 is TGTGCCAGCAGCCCGACCGGACAGGGCTTCTATGGCTACACCTTC. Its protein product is CASSPTGQGFYGYTF.

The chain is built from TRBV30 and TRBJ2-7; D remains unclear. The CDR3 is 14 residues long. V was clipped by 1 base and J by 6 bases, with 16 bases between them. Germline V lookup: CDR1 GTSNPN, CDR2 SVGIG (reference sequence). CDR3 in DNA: TGTGCCTGGAGTGGTTCAGGTATTGTGTTCGAGCAGTACTTC. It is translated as CAWSGSGIVFEQYF.

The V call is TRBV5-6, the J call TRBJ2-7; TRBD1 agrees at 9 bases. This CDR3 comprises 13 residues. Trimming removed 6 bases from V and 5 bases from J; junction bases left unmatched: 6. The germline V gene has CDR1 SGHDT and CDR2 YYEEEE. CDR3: CASTRDRDHEQYF. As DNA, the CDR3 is TGTGCCAGCACCAGGGACAGGGACCACGAGCAGTACTTC.

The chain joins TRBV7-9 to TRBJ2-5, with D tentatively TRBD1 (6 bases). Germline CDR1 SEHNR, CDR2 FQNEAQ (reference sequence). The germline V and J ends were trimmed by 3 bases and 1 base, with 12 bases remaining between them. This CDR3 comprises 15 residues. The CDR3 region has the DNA TGTGCCAGCAGCTTTAAAGGACAGCCCCAAGAGACCCAGTACTTC. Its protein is CASSFKGQPQETQYF. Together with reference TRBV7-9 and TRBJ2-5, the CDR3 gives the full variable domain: DTGVSQNPRHKITKRGQNVTFRCDPISEHNRLYWYRQTLGQGPEFLTYFQNEAQLEKSRLLSDRFSAERPKGSFSTLEIQRTEQGDSAMYLCASSFKGQPQETQYFGPGTRLLVL.

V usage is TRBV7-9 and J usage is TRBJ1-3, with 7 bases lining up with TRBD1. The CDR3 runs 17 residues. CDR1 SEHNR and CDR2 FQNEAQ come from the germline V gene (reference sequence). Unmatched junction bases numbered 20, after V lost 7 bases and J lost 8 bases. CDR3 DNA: TGTGCCAGCAACCGAGAAGGGGGTGGACAGGAGAAGGACACCATATATTTT. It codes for CASNREGGGQEKDTIYF.